A single sample is the source of the 30 T cell receptor beta chains below, sequenced in a study of shared clonotypes between healthy human individuals. Libraries were prepared by immunoSEQ multiplex PCR; TCRdb keeps only in-frame clonotypes and omits some of them. The sample has 850,000 to 1,100,000 clones; 70% to 80% are singletons. Input material: memory CD4+ T cells from PBMCs. Subset in this sample: CD45RA-negative fraction. The receptors stem from a man aged 18 to 30 in good health. Some clones in this sample may be carry-over from other donors' samples.

V and J are TRBV9 and TRBJ2-2; 8 nucleotides align to TRBD2. Trimming at V came to 2 bases and at J to 0 bases, leaving 6 bases not matched to a gene. Germline-derived CDR1 and CDR2 are SGDLS and YYNGEE. This CDR3 is built from 17 residues. The CDR3: CASSVGGLVPNTGELFF. CDR3 DNA: TGTGCCAGCAGCGTTGGGGGACTAGTTCCGAACACCGGGGAGCTGTTTTTT.

The chain uses TRBV11-2 and TRBJ2-3; D is possibly TRBD1 (5 bases). The CDR3 extends over 15 amino acids. Germline lookup yields CDR1 SGHAT and CDR2 FQNNGV. The germline V and J ends were trimmed by 2 bases and 2 bases, with 11 bases remaining between them. CDR3 bases: TGTGCCAGCAGCTTACTGGGGCTACTCACAGATACGCAGTATTTT. Residues: CASSLLGLLTDTQYF.

J is TRBJ2-7 and V is TRBV28; TRBD1 matches at 9 bases. J was trimmed by 5 bases and V by 4 bases; bases with no gene match: 6. The germline CDR1 and CDR2 sequences are MDHEN and SYDVKM. CDR3 length: 14 amino acids. DNA of the CDR3: TGTGCCAGCAGTTCCGGGACAGGGCTCCACGAGCAGTACTTC. It encodes CASSSGTGLHEQYF.

This clone was found a few times. The rearrangement joins TRBV28 to TRBJ2-5; D not certain. Germline V gives CDR1 MDHEN, CDR2 SYDVKM. Trimming removed 6 bases from V and 0 bases from J, with 11 bases in between. The CDR3 totals 14 residues. CDR3 DNA sequence: TGTGCCAGCAGGTCGACGGGCTACCAAGAGACCCAGTACTTC. It encodes CASRSTGYQETQYF.

The chain combines TRBV7-2 with TRBJ2-5, with unresolved D. V lost 1 base and J 1 base, leaving 7 bases between the germline ends. Germline values: CDR1 SGHTA, CDR2 FQGNSA. The CDR3 spans 14 residues. In nucleotides, the CDR3 is TGTGCCAGCAGCTTAGAGCTATTCCAAGAGACCCAGTACTTC. This codes for CASSLELFQETQYF.

This clone showed up just a few times. V usage is TRBV11-2 and J usage is TRBJ2-3, with a possible D match to TRBD2 (5 bases). V shed 2 bases and J shed 8 bases, with 14 bases lying between them. From germline, CDR1 is SGHAT and CDR2 FQNNGV. This CDR3 is 14 amino acids long. This chain's CDR3 is CASSLTSPDGTQYF. The DNA of the CDR3 is TGTGCCAGCAGCTTAACTAGTCCAGATGGTACGCAGTATTTT.

This rearrangement joins TRBV25-1 to TRBJ2-7, with D perhaps matching TRBD2 (6 bases). The CDR3 sequence is 14 residues long. CDR1 is MGHDK and CDR2 is SYGVNS in the germline V gene. The V end was cut by 5 bases, the J end by 3 bases, with 14 bases between. Here the CDR3 DNA reads TGTGCCAGCAGTAAGGGTAGCGGAAACTACGAGCAGTACTTC. It translates to CASSKGSGNYEQYF.

The chain is built from TRBV6-5 and TRBJ2-7; 7 nucleotides align to TRBD2. This CDR3 spans 15 amino acids. V trimming: 4 bases; J trimming: 7 bases; junction bases outside the gene matches: 13. Germline CDR1 and CDR2: MNHEY and SVGAGI. This CDR3 is CASSSEPSGAGEQYF. CDR3 bases: TGTGCCAGCAGTTCCGAACCGAGCGGGGCCGGAGAGCAGTACTTC.

This chain joins TRBV7-2 and TRBJ1-1; possibly TRBD1 for D (5 bases). The germline V and J ends were trimmed by 2 bases and 1 base, with 14 bases remaining between them. The CDR3 spans 16 residues. Germline CDR1 is SGHTA and CDR2 is FQGNSA. The CDR3 loop is CASSLRAPGQNTEAFF. The CDR3, as DNA: TGTGCCAGCAGCTTACGGGCCCCGGGGCAGAACACTGAAGCTTTCTTT. Filled out from reference TRBV7-2 and TRBJ1-1, the complete variable domain reads GAGVSQSPSNKVTEKGKDVELRCDPISGHTALYWYRQSLGQGLEFLIYFQGNSAPDKSGLPSDRFSAERTGGSVSTLTIQRTQQEDSAVYLCASSLRAPGQNTEAFFGQGTRLTVV.

Points on this clone: Other DNA sequences in this specimen translate into the identical CDR3. The chain uses TRBV30 and TRBJ2-6, with unresolved D. The CDR3 has 13 amino acids. The germline V gene has CDR1 GTSNPN and CDR2 SVGIG (reference sequence). Trimming removed 1 base at V and 4 bases at J, with 5 bases between. The CDR3 reads CAWSGPGANVLTF. CDR3 DNA: TGTGCCTGGAGTGGGCCGGGGGCCAACGTCCTGACTTTC.

This chain uses TRBV2 with TRBJ2-7; 7 nucleotides align to TRBD2. This CDR3 has 14 amino acids. Germline V gene lookup returns CDR1 SNHLY and CDR2 FYNNEI. After removal of 7 bases from V and 1 base from J, the junction contained 7 bases not matched to a gene. This CDR3 reads CASTSSGFSYEQYF. The DNA for the CDR3 is TGTGCCAGCACTTCTAGCGGCTTTTCCTACGAGCAGTACTTC.

The V gene is TRBV5-6, the J gene TRBJ2-3; 10 bases are shared with TRBD1. The ends lost 4 bases at V and 3 bases at J; junction bases unmatched: 5. The CDR3 length is 15 residues. CDR1 is SGHDT, CDR2 YYEEEE, per germline. In DNA, the CDR3 is TGTGCCAGCAGCGGGCCGGGACAGGGGACAGATACGCAGTATTTT. Translating gives CASSGPGQGTDTQYF.

This chain connects TRBV5-1 to TRBJ2-1; D may be TRBD1 (6 bases). The CDR3 runs to 15 residues. Looked up from germline, CDR1 is SGHRS and CDR2 is YFSETQ. V was pared by 4 bases and J by 2 bases, with 13 bases between. The CDR3 loop is CASSVQGRAYNEQFF. The DNA for the CDR3 is TGCGCCAGCAGCGTACAGGGAAGGGCCTACAATGAGCAGTTCTTC.

The chain uses TRBV28 and TRBJ1-2; 8 positions match TRBD1. Trimming cost V 2 bases and J 4 bases; bases outside gene matches: 6. The CDR3 extends over 15 amino acids. Germline V CDR1 and CDR2: MDHEN, SYDVKM. CDR3 amino acids: CASSLTQGASYGYTF. The CDR3 DNA is TGTGCCAGCAGTTTAACCCAGGGGGCGAGCTATGGCTACACCTTC.

This clone was observed once. The rearrangement uses TRBV28 and TRBJ2-1, with D perhaps TRBD1 (5 bases). Trimming left V 5 bases short and J 6 bases short, with 14 bases between. This CDR3 is 14 amino acids long. CDR1 MDHEN and CDR2 SYDVKM come from the germline V gene. In DNA, the CDR3 is TGTGCCAGCAGTCTACCCAGGGTAAGCAATGAGCAGTTCTTC. It yields the protein CASSLPRVSNEQFF.

The chain combines TRBV27 with TRBJ2-6; no clear D gene. With 6 bases removed from V and 1 base from J, the gap between germline ends came to 10 bases. This CDR3 has 15 amino acids. From germline, CDR1 is MNHEY and CDR2 SMNVEV (reference sequence). CDR3 loop: CASRDTASGANVLTF. CDR3 nucleotide sequence: TGTGCCAGCAGGGATACAGCGTCTGGGGCCAACGTCCTGACTTTC.

This chain joins TRBV28 and TRBJ2-2; 7 positions agree with TRBD2. The CDR3 is 15 residues long. V gave up 6 bases and J gave up 2 bases; unmatched junction bases: 6. The germline V gene encodes CDR1 MDHEN and CDR2 SYDVKM. CDR3 nucleotides: TGTGCCAGCAGACCCCCGGGAGGAAACACCGGGGAGCTGTTTTTT. It codes for CASRPPGGNTGELFF.

The genes are TRBV10-3 and TRBJ2-7; D may be TRBD1 (5 bases). Germline CDR1 and CDR2: ENHRY and SYGVKD. V lost 6 bases and J 3 bases, leaving 12 bases between the germline ends. The CDR3 runs to 13 residues. In DNA form, the CDR3 reads TGTGCCATCAGCGCTACAGGAGTCTACGAGCAGTACTTC. Its translation is CAISATGVYEQYF.

The genes are TRBV11-2 and TRBJ1-5, with TRBD1 matching over 9 bases. CDR1 and CDR2 from the germline V gene are SGHAT and FQNNGV. V was pared by 5 bases and J by 4 bases, with 6 bases of the junction left unmatched. There are 15 residues in the CDR3. The CDR3 region has the DNA TGTGCCAGCAGCATAGGGACAGGGAGAAATCAGCCCCAGCATTTT. Its translation is CASSIGTGRNQPQHF.

This chain uses TRBV7-2 with TRBJ2-4; TRBD2 is a possible D gene (5 bases). The V end lost 5 bases, the J end lost 0 bases, and 17 bases lay between the germline ends. Germline values: CDR1 SGHTA, CDR2 FQGNSA. The CDR3 runs 17 residues. CDR3 sequence reads: CASSPRGDTLAKNIQYF. The CDR3, as DNA: TGTGCCAGCAGCCCCCGGGGAGATACACTAGCCAAAAACATTCAGTACTTC.

The chain recombines TRBV5-1 with TRBJ2-2; TRBD1 aligns across 8 bases. There are 16 residues in the CDR3. J was trimmed by 8 bases and V by 1 base; bases with no gene match: 10. Germline CDR1 and CDR2: SGHRS and YFSETQ. The CDR3 is CASSLPDRGFGGELFF. The CDR3 region has the DNA TGCGCCAGCAGCTTGCCAGACAGGGGATTTGGTGGGGAGCTGTTTTTT.

V usage is TRBV18 and J usage is TRBJ2-2; D not resolved. V was pared by 0 bases and J by 7 bases, with 6 bases between. This CDR3 is 13 amino acids long. Per germline, CDR1 KGHSH and CDR2 LQKENI. In DNA form, the CDR3 reads TGTGCCAGCTCACCACCGGGTATCGGGGAGCTGTTTTTT. Translation gives CASSPPGIGELFF. Drawing the rest from reference TRBV18 and TRBJ2-2, the complete variable domain is NAGVMQNPRHLVRRRGQEARLRCSPMKGHSHVYWYRQLPEEGLKFMVYLQKENIIDESGMPKERFSAEFPKEGPSILRIQQVVRGDSAAYFCASSPPGIGELFFGEGSRLTVL.

V is TRBV11-2 and J is TRBJ1-1; D might be TRBD1 (5 bases). Looked up from germline, CDR1 is SGHAT and CDR2 is FQNNGV. Trimming removed 5 bases at V and 1 base at J, with 17 bases between. The CDR3 consists of 16 residues. CDR3 protein: CASSLPGGVPNTEAFF. The CDR3 nucleotides read TGTGCCAGCAGCCTCCCGGGGGGGGTCCCGAACACTGAAGCTTTCTTT.

This rearrangement joins TRBV4-3 to TRBJ1-2, with D uncertain. CDR3 length: 14 residues. V shed 4 bases and J shed 0 bases, with 9 bases lying between them. CDR1 LGHNA and CDR2 YSLEER come from the germline V gene. This chain's CDR3 is CASSRAPSNYGYTF. In DNA form, the CDR3 reads TGCGCCAGCAGCCGTGCGCCGTCTAACTATGGCTACACCTTC.

The chain joins TRBV29-1 to TRBJ2-7; the D gene is possibly TRBD2 (6 bases). CDR1 and CDR2 from the germline V gene are SQVTM and ANQGSEA. With 7 bases removed from V and 6 bases from J, the gap between germline ends came to 19 bases. CDR3 size: 13 residues. The CDR3 region is CSAEIAGSGEQYF. The CDR3 region has the DNA TGCAGCGCTGAGATTGCGGGAAGTGGCGAGCAGTACTTC.

This clone turned up a few times. The rearrangement uses TRBV11-2 and TRBJ1-3; TRBD1 matches 7 bases. The CDR3 is 18 amino acids. Germline V gene sequence: CDR1 SGHAT, CDR2 FQNNGV. The ends lost 3 bases at V and 0 bases at J; junction bases unmatched: 11. The CDR3 region is CASSFTWDRLNSGNTIYF. In nucleotides, the CDR3 is TGTGCCAGCAGCTTTACCTGGGACAGACTTAACTCTGGAAACACCATATATTTT.

For this clone: A read error may be the cause here, since a much bigger clone is one base away. The genes are TRBV5-6 and TRBJ1-2; D not resolved. Between the trimmed V and J ends, which lost 0 bases and 4 bases, there was a span of 7 bases. Per the germline V gene, CDR1 is SGHDT and CDR2 is YYEEEE. The CDR3 totals 13 residues. CDR3 in DNA: TGTGCCAGCAGCTTGGTGGCCAGCTATGGCTACACCTTC. It yields the protein CASSLVASYGYTF.

This chain connects TRBV7-2 to TRBJ1-1; 8 bases line up with TRBD1. CDR3 length: 15 amino acids. Germline CDR1 SGHTA, CDR2 FQGNSA. Trimming cost V 4 bases and J 2 bases; bases outside gene matches: 6. The CDR3 loop reads CASSSQGQVNTEAFF. CDR3 in DNA: TGTGCCAGCAGCTCCCAGGGACAGGTAAACACTGAAGCTTTCTTT.

This chain joins TRBV4-2 and TRBJ2-3, with 11 positions matching TRBD2. The trim removed 4 bases at V and 3 bases at J, leaving 12 bases unmatched. CDR3 length: 18 amino acids. The germline V gene has CDR1 LGHNA and CDR2 YNFKEQ. CDR3 residues: CASSRITSGRGLTDTQYF. The CDR3 region has the DNA TGTGCCAGCAGCCGCATCACTAGCGGGAGAGGATTAACAGATACGCAGTATTTT.

A single count supports this clone. The chain is built from TRBV4-3 and TRBJ2-1, with 8 bases lining up with TRBD2. The germline gives CDR1 LGHNA, CDR2 YSLEER. V gave up 4 bases and J gave up 15 bases; unmatched junction bases: 14. There are 14 residues in the CDR3. CDR3 sequence reads: CASSRETSAKSLFF. CDR3 sequence (DNA): TGCGCCAGCAGCCGAGAGACTAGCGCCAAATCTCTGTTCTTC.